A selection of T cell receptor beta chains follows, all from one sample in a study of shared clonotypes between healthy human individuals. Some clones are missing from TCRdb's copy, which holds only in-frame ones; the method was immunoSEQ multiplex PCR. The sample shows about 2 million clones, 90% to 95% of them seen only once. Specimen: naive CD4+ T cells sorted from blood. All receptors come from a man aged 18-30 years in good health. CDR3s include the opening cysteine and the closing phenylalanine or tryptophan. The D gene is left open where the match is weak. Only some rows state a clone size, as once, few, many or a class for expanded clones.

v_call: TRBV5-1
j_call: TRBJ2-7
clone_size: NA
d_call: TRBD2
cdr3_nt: TGCGCCAGCAGCACAACGGGAGGCTACGAGCAGTACTTC
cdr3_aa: CASSTTGGYEQYF

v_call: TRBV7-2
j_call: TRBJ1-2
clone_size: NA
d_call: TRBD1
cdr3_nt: TGTGCCAGCAGCTTAATTTACGGGACAGGGGGCTTGACTAACTATGGCTACACCTTC
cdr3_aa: CASSLIYGTGGLTNYGYTF

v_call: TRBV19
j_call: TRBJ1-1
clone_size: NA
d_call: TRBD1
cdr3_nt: TGTGCCAGTAGTATAACAGGGGCCTACACTGAAGCTTTCTTT
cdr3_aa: CASSITGAYTEAFF

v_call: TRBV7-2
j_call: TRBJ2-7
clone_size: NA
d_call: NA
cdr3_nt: TGTGCCAGCAGCTTATTGCTAGGGGTCTACGAGCAGTACTTC
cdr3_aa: CASSLLLGVYEQYF

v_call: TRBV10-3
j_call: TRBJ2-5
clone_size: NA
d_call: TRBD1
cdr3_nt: TGTGCCATCAGTGAGGGGGGACAGGGGTTGGAGACCCAGTACTTC
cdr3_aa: CAISEGGQGLETQYF

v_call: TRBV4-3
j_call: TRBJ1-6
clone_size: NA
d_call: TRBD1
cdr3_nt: TGCGCCAGCAGCCAAGTCAGGGGGACTTATAATTCACCCCTCCACTTT
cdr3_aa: CASSQVRGTYNSPLHF

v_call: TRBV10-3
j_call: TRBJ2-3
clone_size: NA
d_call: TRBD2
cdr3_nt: TGTGCCACCCGACTAGCGGGGGACGATACGCAGTATTTT
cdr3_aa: CATRLAGDDTQYF

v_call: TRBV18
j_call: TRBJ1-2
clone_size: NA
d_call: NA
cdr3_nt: TGTGCCAGCTCACCACCGGCGGCGACTAACTATGGCTACACCTTC
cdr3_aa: CASSPPAATNYGYTF

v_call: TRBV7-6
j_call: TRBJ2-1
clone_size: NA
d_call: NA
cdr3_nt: TGTGCCAGCAGCTTACAGGGTGGTGAGCAGTTCTTC
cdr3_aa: CASSLQGGEQFF

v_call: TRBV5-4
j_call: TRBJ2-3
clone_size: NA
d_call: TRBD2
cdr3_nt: TGTGCCAGCAGCAAACCCACTAGCGGCTCCACAGATACGCAGTATTTT
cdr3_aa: CASSKPTSGSTDTQYF

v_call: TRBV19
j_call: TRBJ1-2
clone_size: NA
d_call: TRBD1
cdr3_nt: TGTGCCAGTAGTAGACCGGGACAGGATTATGGCTACACCTTC
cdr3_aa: CASSRPGQDYGYTF

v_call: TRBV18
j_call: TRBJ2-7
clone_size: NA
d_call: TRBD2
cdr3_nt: TGTGCCACCTCGACTAGCGGGGCCTACGAGCAGTACTTC
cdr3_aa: CATSTSGAYEQYF

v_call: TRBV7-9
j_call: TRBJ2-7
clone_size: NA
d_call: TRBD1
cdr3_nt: TGTGCCAGCAGCTTATCCCGCGACAGGGGGTACGAGCAGTACTTC
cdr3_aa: CASSLSRDRGYEQYF

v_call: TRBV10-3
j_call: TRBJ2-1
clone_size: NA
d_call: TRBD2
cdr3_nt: TGTGCCATCAGTGAGTCGAGGGTAGCGGGGGGGAATGAGCAGTTCTTC
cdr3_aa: CAISESRVAGGNEQFF

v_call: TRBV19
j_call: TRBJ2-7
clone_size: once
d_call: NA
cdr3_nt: TGTGCCAGTAGTATAAGAATGGGACCCTGGGAGCAGTACTTC
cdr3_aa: CASSIRMGPWEQYF

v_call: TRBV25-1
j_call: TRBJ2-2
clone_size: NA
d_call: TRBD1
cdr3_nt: TGTGCCACCTCGGAGGACAGGGGGACCGGGGAGCTGTTTTTT
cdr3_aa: CATSEDRGTGELFF

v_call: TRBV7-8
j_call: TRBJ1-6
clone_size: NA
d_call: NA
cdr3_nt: TGTGCCAGCAGCTTTTTCAGAGACGATAATTCACCCCTCCACTTT
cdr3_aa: CASSFFRDDNSPLHF

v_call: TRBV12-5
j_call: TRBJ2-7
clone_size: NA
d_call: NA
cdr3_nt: TGTGCTAGTGGTGACTCCAGGGCCGAGCAGTACTTC
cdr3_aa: CASGDSRAEQYF

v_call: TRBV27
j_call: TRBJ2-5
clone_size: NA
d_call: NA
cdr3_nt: TGTGCCAGCGCCAGGGGGAATAGCGGGGCGTCCTTAACCCAGTACTTC
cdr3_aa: CASARGNSGASLTQYF

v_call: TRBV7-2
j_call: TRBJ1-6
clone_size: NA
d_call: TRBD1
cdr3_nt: TGTGCCAGCAGCTTAGTTGGGACAGGCGCCCGACCCCTCCACTTT
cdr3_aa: CASSLVGTGARPLHF

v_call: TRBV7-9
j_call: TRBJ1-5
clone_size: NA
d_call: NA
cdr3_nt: TGTGCCAGCAGCATACAGGGACTTGGCCAGCCCCAGCATTTT
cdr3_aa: CASSIQGLGQPQHF

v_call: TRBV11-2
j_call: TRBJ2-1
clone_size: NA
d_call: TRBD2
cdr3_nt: TGTGCCAGCGAGCGGAGCGGGACCTCCTACAATGAGCAGTTCTTC
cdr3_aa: CASERSGTSYNEQFF

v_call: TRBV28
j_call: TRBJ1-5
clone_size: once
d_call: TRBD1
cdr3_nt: TGTGCCAGCAGGCCAACAGGGGGCGATCAGCCCCAGCATTTT
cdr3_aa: CASRPTGGDQPQHF

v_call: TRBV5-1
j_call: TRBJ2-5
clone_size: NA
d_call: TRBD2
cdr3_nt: TGCGCCAGCAGCGCCAAACCTAGCGGCCAAGAGACCCAGTACTTC
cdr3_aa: CASSAKPSGQETQYF

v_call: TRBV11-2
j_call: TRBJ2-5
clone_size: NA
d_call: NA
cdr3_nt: TGTGCCAGCAGCTTGGGGGTCAGGTTAGAGACCCAGTACTTC
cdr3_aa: CASSLGVRLETQYF

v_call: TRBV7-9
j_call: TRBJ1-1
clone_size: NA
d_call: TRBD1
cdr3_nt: TGTGCCAGCAGCTTCGGGACAGGGGCGAACACTGAAGCTTTCTTT
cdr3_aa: CASSFGTGANTEAFF

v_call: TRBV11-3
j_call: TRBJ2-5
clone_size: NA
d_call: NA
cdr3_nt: TGTGCCAGCAGCGCGGGGGAGACCCAGTACTTC
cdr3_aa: CASSAGETQYF

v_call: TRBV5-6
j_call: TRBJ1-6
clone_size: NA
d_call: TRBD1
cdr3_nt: TGTGCCAGCAGCTTGACAGGGGGCTATAATTCACCCCTCCACTTT
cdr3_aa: CASSLTGGYNSPLHF

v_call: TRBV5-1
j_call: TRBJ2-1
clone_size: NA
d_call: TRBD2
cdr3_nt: TGCGCCAGCAGCCCCGGACTAGCGGCCCGCTCCTACAATGAGCAGTTCTTC
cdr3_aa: CASSPGLAARSYNEQFF